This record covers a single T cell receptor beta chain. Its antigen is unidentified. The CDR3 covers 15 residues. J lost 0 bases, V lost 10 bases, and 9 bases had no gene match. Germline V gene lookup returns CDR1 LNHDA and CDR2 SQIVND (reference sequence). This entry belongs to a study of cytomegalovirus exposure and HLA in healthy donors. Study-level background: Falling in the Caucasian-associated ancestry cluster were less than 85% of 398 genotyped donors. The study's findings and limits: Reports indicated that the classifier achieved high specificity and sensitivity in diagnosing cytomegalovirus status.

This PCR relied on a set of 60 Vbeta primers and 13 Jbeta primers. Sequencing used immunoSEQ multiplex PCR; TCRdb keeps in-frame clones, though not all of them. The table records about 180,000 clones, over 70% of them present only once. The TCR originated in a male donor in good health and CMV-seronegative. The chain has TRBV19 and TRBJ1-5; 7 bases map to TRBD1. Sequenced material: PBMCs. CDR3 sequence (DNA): TGTGCCACTACCCGGGACAGCTATAGCAATCAGCCCCAGCATTTT. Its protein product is CATTRDSYSNQPQHF.